Listed below are T cell receptor beta chains from one sample, sequenced in a study of blood T cell repertoires in COVID-19. Repertoires were generated with immunoSEQ multiplex PCR, while TCRdb's copy carries only in-frame clones and drops some. Altogether approximately 270,000 clones are present, around 90% being singletons, with the ten largest covering approximately 1.4%. Sample: peripheral blood. All receptors derive from a man older than 75 with acute or convalescent COVID-19. Each CDR3 is given without its conserved first and last residue. Fields, in order: clone size, D gene, J gene, V gene, CDR3 protein. The D gene is left open where the match is weak. Not every row has a clone size; where given, it reads once, few, many or a size class.

clone size: NA; D gene: TRBD1; J gene: TRBJ1-4; V gene: TRBV19; CDR3 protein: ASGDRGHEKLF
clone size: once; D gene: TRBD2; J gene: TRBJ2-3; V gene: TRBV7-2; CDR3 protein: ASSLELAGDTDTQY
clone size: NA; D gene: NA; J gene: TRBJ2-3; V gene: TRBV9; CDR3 protein: ASSEYGSTDTQY
clone size: NA; D gene: NA; J gene: TRBJ2-7; V gene: TRBV6-6; CDR3 protein: ASGLDSATLYEQY
clone size: NA; D gene: TRBD1; J gene: TRBJ2-7; V gene: TRBV5-1; CDR3 protein: ASSPGTGVYEQY
clone size: NA; D gene: TRBD1; J gene: TRBJ1-3; V gene: TRBV10-3; CDR3 protein: AIGKGAPGNTIY
clone size: NA; D gene: NA; J gene: TRBJ1-3; V gene: TRBV9; CDR3 protein: ASSVGEGLGNTIY
clone size: NA; D gene: TRBD1; J gene: TRBJ1-5; V gene: TRBV24-1; CDR3 protein: ATSESGTEYQPQH
clone size: NA; D gene: TRBD1; J gene: TRBJ1-1; V gene: TRBV19; CDR3 protein: ASNSWGQGNTEAF
clone size: once; D gene: TRBD1; J gene: TRBJ1-5; V gene: TRBV4-2; CDR3 protein: ASSQALTGAQPQH
clone size: NA; D gene: TRBD2; J gene: TRBJ2-3; V gene: TRBV5-4; CDR3 protein: ASGPEGLADTQY
clone size: NA; D gene: NA; J gene: TRBJ1-2; V gene: TRBV2; CDR3 protein: ASSVDSGYT
clone size: NA; D gene: NA; J gene: TRBJ1-3; V gene: TRBV5-1; CDR3 protein: ASSWTAPGNSGNTIY
clone size: NA; D gene: NA; J gene: TRBJ1-1; V gene: TRBV6-5; CDR3 protein: ASSRGLPEGAEAF
clone size: NA; D gene: TRBD2; J gene: TRBJ2-3; V gene: TRBV6-2/TRBV6-3; CDR3 protein: ASSYSAGDTQY
clone size: NA; D gene: NA; J gene: TRBJ1-5; V gene: TRBV18; CDR3 protein: ASSPTRETYQPQH
clone size: NA; D gene: NA; J gene: TRBJ1-2; V gene: TRBV11-1; CDR3 protein: ASSHSLSGYT
clone size: NA; D gene: NA; J gene: TRBJ2-7; V gene: TRBV12-3/TRBV12-4; CDR3 protein: ASSAGEPNEQY
clone size: NA; D gene: TRBD1; J gene: TRBJ1-5; V gene: TRBV19; CDR3 protein: ASSRRLTGGSGNQPQH
clone size: NA; D gene: NA; J gene: TRBJ2-5; V gene: TRBV2; CDR3 protein: ASTRRQSGVSSRQETQY
clone size: NA; D gene: TRBD2; J gene: TRBJ2-1; V gene: TRBV28; CDR3 protein: ASWGGGGSYNEQF
clone size: NA; D gene: NA; J gene: TRBJ1-5; V gene: TRBV5-1; CDR3 protein: ASSLDGSSNQPQH
clone size: NA; D gene: TRBD1; J gene: TRBJ1-6; V gene: TRBV7-2; CDR3 protein: ASSLNRGLDSPLH
clone size: once; D gene: NA; J gene: TRBJ1-3; V gene: TRBV3-1/TRBV3-2; CDR3 protein: ASSQDQRLGARINTIY
clone size: few; D gene: NA; J gene: TRBJ1-5; V gene: TRBV5-4; CDR3 protein: ASSQGGANQPQH
clone size: NA; D gene: NA; J gene: TRBJ2-6; V gene: TRBV13; CDR3 protein: ASSSSPRDSLLSGANVLT
clone size: few; D gene: TRBD1; J gene: TRBJ1-2; V gene: TRBV2; CDR3 protein: ASTADRDYGYT
clone size: NA; D gene: TRBD1; J gene: TRBJ1-6; V gene: TRBV2; CDR3 protein: ASSLQGSGNSPLH
clone size: NA; D gene: TRBD2; J gene: TRBJ2-7; V gene: TRBV7-2; CDR3 protein: ASSLDLAGGYEQY
clone size: NA; D gene: NA; J gene: TRBJ2-7; V gene: TRBV4-3; CDR3 protein: ASSPDRKVSGEQY